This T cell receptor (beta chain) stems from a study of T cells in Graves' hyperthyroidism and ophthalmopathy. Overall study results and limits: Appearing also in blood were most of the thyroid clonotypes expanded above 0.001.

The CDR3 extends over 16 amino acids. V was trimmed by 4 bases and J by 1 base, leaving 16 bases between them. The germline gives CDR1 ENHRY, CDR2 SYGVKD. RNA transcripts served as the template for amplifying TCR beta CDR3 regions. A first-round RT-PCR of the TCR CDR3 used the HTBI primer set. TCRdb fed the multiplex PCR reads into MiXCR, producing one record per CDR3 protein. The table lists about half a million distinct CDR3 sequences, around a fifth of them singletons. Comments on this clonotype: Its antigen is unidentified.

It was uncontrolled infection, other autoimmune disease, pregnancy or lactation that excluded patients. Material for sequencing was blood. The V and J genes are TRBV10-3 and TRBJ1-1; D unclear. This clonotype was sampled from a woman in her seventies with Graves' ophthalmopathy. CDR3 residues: CAISGAALAWNTEAFF. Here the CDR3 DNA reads TGTGCCATCAGTGGGGCGGCGTTAGCTTGGAACACTGAAGCTTTCTTT.